A single sample is the source of the 14 T cell receptor beta chains below, sequenced in a study of blood T cell repertoires in COVID-19 (dated by TCRdb to about 2020). The library was produced with the immunoSEQ multiplex PCR assay. This immuneACCESS table, as held by TCRdb, lists in-frame sequences with V and J called but not all clones. Of the missing ones, under half trace to an unresolved V gene in checked studies; the others have no known cause. Present in this sample are tens of thousands of clones, roughly 83% of which were seen just once. The ten largest clones add up to approximately 2.5% of the sample. Sequenced: peripheral blood. These receptors were collected from a woman aged 60 to 75 with acute or convalescent COVID-19.

The J gene is TRBJ1-2, the V gene TRBV6-2 or TRBV6-3; 7 bases match TRBD1. Trimming cost V 6 bases and J 3 bases; bases outside gene matches: 4. Germline CDR1 reads MNHEY; CDR2 reads SVGEGT. This CDR3 has 13 residues. CDR3 sequence: CASSATGDYGYTF. CDR3 sequence (DNA): TGTGCCAGCAGCGCCACAGGGGACTATGGCTACACCTTC.

The V call is TRBV5-4, the J call TRBJ1-1, with D maybe TRBD1 (6 bases). Germline CDR1 is SGHNT and CDR2 is YYREEE (reference sequence). Trimming removed 3 bases from V and 0 bases from J, with 15 bases in between. The CDR3 runs to 16 residues. CDR3 nucleotide sequence: TGTGCCAGCAGCTCATGGACAGAGTTTTTGAACACTGAAGCTTTCTTT. Amino acids: CASSSWTEFLNTEAFF.

CDR3 protein: CASSPRQGDNSPLHF. CDR3 DNA: TGTGCCAGCTCACCAAGACAGGGAGATAATTCACCCCTCCACTTT. The V and J genes are TRBV18 and TRBJ1-6; TRBD1 matches at 7 bases. Germline V CDR1 and CDR2: KGHSH, LQKENI. The CDR3 covers 15 residues. With V trimmed by 2 bases and J by 5 bases, 3 bases remained unmatched.

CDR3 bases: TGCGCCAGCAGCACTATCCTGGCGGGGGACTACAATGAGCAGTTCTTC. Its translation: CASSTILAGDYNEQFF. The V gene is TRBV5-1, the J gene TRBJ2-1, with 7 nucleotides matching TRBD2. Germline CDR1 reads SGHRS; CDR2 reads YFSETQ. This CDR3 region has 16 residues. V trimming: 4 bases; J trimming: 3 bases; junction bases outside the gene matches: 10. The whole variable domain, remainder taken from reference TRBV5-1 and TRBJ2-1, is KAGVTQTPRYLIKTRGQQVTLSCSPISGHRSVSWYQQTPGQGLQFLFEYFSETQRNKGNFPGRFSGRQFSNSRSEMNVSTLELGDSALYLCASSTILAGDYNEQFFGPGTRLTVL.

The chain employs TRBV7-9 and TRBJ2-7, with 7 nucleotides matching TRBD2. Germline V lookup: CDR1 SEHNR, CDR2 FQNEAQ (reference sequence). The CDR3 contains 14 residues. V dropped 1 base and J dropped 3; count of bases not matched to a gene: 3. The CDR3 protein is CASSLGEGFYEQYF. DNA for the CDR3: TGTGCCAGCAGCTTAGGGGAGGGGTTCTACGAGCAGTACTTC.

V gene TRBV14 combines with J gene TRBJ1-6; a possible D gene is TRBD1 (5 bases). There are 14 residues in the CDR3. Trimming cost V 4 bases and J 7 bases, with 11 bases left between them. Germline CDR1 reads SGHDN; CDR2 reads FVKESK. The CDR3 bases are TGTGCCAGCAGCCGGCGGGACGGAAATTCACCCCTCCACTTT. Amino acid sequence: CASSRRDGNSPLHF.

The chain is built from TRBV7-2 and TRBJ2-1, with D perhaps matching TRBD2 (6 bases). V dropped 2 bases and J dropped 8 bases, with 16 bases sitting between them. CDR1 SGHTA and CDR2 FQGNSA come from the germline V gene. This CDR3 region has 15 residues. The CDR3 reads CASSLMSGLDDEQFF. The CDR3 region has the DNA TGTGCCAGCAGCTTAATGTCGGGACTTGACGATGAGCAGTTCTTC.

The J gene is TRBJ1-2, the V gene TRBV5-1; TRBD1 agrees at 7 bases. V shed 4 bases and J 1 base; nucleotides not matched to a gene: 16. The CDR3 contains 18 residues. Germline lookup yields CDR1 SGHRS and CDR2 YFSETQ. The CDR3 sequence is CASSAGTAQGVINYGYTF. CDR3 sequence (DNA): TGCGCCAGCAGCGCAGGGACAGCGCAGGGGGTCATTAACTATGGCTACACCTTC.

The genes are TRBV6-2 or TRBV6-3 and TRBJ2-4, with TRBD2 matching 10 bases. V gave up 2 bases and J gave up 0 bases; unmatched junction bases: 7. The CDR3 totals 18 residues. Germline V lookup: CDR1 MNHEY, CDR2 SVGEGT. CDR3 protein: CASSYGSGGKLAKNIQYF. The DNA of the CDR3 is TGTGCCAGCAGTTACGGTAGCGGGGGGAAATTAGCCAAAAACATTCAGTACTTC.

The chain is built from TRBV7-2 and TRBJ1-6; D gene ambiguous. The length of the CDR3 is 14 residues. Trimming removed 6 bases from V and 6 bases from J, with 12 bases in between. Germline V lookup: CDR1 SGHTA, CDR2 FQGNSA. CDR3 DNA sequence: TGTGCCAGCAGGACTATAGGCGGTAATTCACCCCTCCACTTT. Its protein is CASRTIGGNSPLHF.

The gene calls are TRBV6-5 and TRBJ2-7, with a weak D call TRBD2 (6 bases). Trimming pared 6 bases from V and 4 bases from J, leaving 10 bases between. This CDR3 region has 12 residues. Germline CDR1 MNHEY, CDR2 SVGAGI. The CDR3 loop reads CASSRGRYEQYF. CDR3 DNA sequence: TGTGCCAGCAGCCGGGGGAGGTACGAGCAGTACTTC.

This chain connects TRBV6-5 to TRBJ2-1; D might be TRBD2 (6 bases). The germline CDR1 and CDR2 sequences are MNHEY and SVGAGI. There are 15 residues in the CDR3. Deletions cut 4 bases from V and 2 bases from J, with 12 bases between. The CDR3 protein is CASSLSGQTYNEQFF. The CDR3 DNA follows: TGTGCCAGCAGTTTGAGCGGGCAGACCTACAATGAGCAGTTCTTC.

The chain has TRBV2 and TRBJ2-3, with a possible D match to TRBD1 (5 bases). The CDR3 totals 12 residues. Trimming took 3 bases from V and 7 from J, leaving 8 bases between them. Germline V gene data show CDR1 as SNHLY and CDR2 as FYNNEI. The CDR3 reads CASSDTGYTQYF. In nucleotides, the CDR3 is TGTGCCAGCAGTGACACAGGCTATACGCAGTATTTT.

The CDR3 region is CATSDTGGIGTDTQYF. The CDR3 coding sequence is TGTGCCACCAGTGATACAGGCGGGATTGGCACAGATACGCAGTATTTT. The chain is built from TRBV24-1 and TRBJ2-3; TRBD2 might be the D (6 bases). CDR1 is KGHDR, CDR2 SFDVKD, per germline. The CDR3 is made up of 16 amino acids. With 3 bases removed from V and 1 base from J, the gap between germline ends came to 13 bases.